This is a list of T cell receptor beta chains from one sample in a study of cytomegalovirus exposure and HLA in healthy donors. Profiling relied on immunoSEQ multiplex PCR, and the TCRdb table lists in-frame clones only, not all of them. The data contain around 160,000 clones, approximately 73% of them singletons. Sequenced sample: PBMCs. The receptors stem from a woman between 18 and 29 years old in good health and CMV-seronegative. Both conserved end residues are part of each CDR3. The D gene is left open where the match is weak. Only part of the rows carry a size: once, few, many, or a class if the clone is expanded.

CDR3	DNA	J	size	length	D	V
CASSPRHFQETQYF	TGTGCCAGCAGCCCGCGACATTTCCAAGAGACCCAGTACTTC	TRBJ2-5	few	14	.	TRBV5-6
CASSSSRQTDTQYF	TGTGCCAGCAGTTCGTCCAGACAGACAGATACGCAGTATTTT	TRBJ2-3	.	14	.	TRBV28
CASSVGTEANYGYTF	TGTGCCAGCAGCGTCGGGACAGAAGCTAACTATGGCTACACCTTC	TRBJ1-2	.	15	TRBD1	TRBV9
CASRRDSNEKLFF	TGTGCCAGCAGACGGGACAGCAATGAAAAACTGTTTTTT	TRBJ1-4	.	13	TRBD1	TRBV11-3
CASSLSTSGRLGTGELFF	TGCGCCAGCAGCTTGTCCACTAGCGGGAGACTCGGCACCGGGGAGCTGTTTTTT	TRBJ2-2	.	18	TRBD2	TRBV5-1
CASSLEGLAAYNEQFF	TGCGCCAGCAGCTTGGAGGGACTAGCGGCCTACAATGAGCAGTTCTTC	TRBJ2-1	.	16	TRBD2	TRBV5-1
CAIRSSRAGEYGYTF	TGTGCCATCAGGTCCTCTAGGGCAGGGGAATATGGCTACACCTTC	TRBJ1-2	.	15	.	TRBV10-3
CASSPPTGRANEQFF	TGTGCCAGCTCACCACCGACCGGGAGGGCCAATGAGCAGTTCTTC	TRBJ2-1	once	15	TRBD2	TRBV18
CASSYQGLGNTEAFF	TGTGCCAGCAGTTACCAGGGACTAGGGAACACTGAAGCTTTCTTT	TRBJ1-1	.	15	.	TRBV6-6
CASRTQGVNTEAFF	TGTGCCAGCAGAACACAGGGGGTAAACACTGAAGCTTTCTTT	TRBJ1-1	.	14	TRBD1	TRBV28
CASSPLARGNQETQYF	TGTGCCAGCAGCCCACTAGCGAGAGGCAACCAAGAGACCCAGTACTTC	TRBJ2-5	.	16	TRBD2	TRBV11-2
CASSLGPTGGASYEQYF	TGTGCCAGCAGCTTGGGGCCGACAGGGGGCGCCTCCTACGAGCAGTACTTC	TRBJ2-7	few	17	TRBD1	TRBV5-4
CASAKGQGANIQYF	TGTGCCAGCGCTAAGGGACAGGGCGCGAACATTCAGTACTTC	TRBJ2-4	.	14	TRBD1	TRBV28
CASRLGGGLEIPQETQYF	TGTGCAAGTCGCCTAGGAGGGGGTCTCGAAATACCACAAGAGACCCAGTACTTC	TRBJ2-5	.	18	.	TRBV12-2
CASSSTGGVYNEQFF	TGTGCCAGCAGCTCAACGGGGGGGGTATACAATGAGCAGTTCTTC	TRBJ2-1	.	15	TRBD2	TRBV11-2
CAGSSRDRSYGYTF	TGTGCCGGCAGCTCTCGGGACAGGAGCTATGGCTACACCTTC	TRBJ1-2	.	14	TRBD1	TRBV11-3
CASSAGAGSYEQYF	TGTGCCAGCAGTGCAGGGGCAGGTTCCTACGAGCAGTACTTC	TRBJ2-7	.	14	.	TRBV2
CASSQHFSGNTIYF	TGTGCCAGCAGCCAACACTTCTCTGGAAACACCATATATTTT	TRBJ1-3	.	14	.	TRBV14
CASSPYGGNEQFF	TGTGCCAGCAGCCCATACGGGGGGAATGAGCAGTTCTTC	TRBJ2-1	.	13	TRBD2	TRBV9
CASSLGQLLNTEAFF	TGTGCCAGCTCACTGGGACAACTTCTGAACACTGAAGCTTTCTTT	TRBJ1-1	.	15	.	TRBV18
CASSQDIGGNQPQHF	TGCGCCAGCAGCCAAGATATCGGGGGTAATCAGCCCCAGCATTTT	TRBJ1-5	.	15	.	TRBV4-1
CASSPTNPSYEQYF	TGTGCCAGCTCACCGACCAATCCTAGCTACGAGCAGTACTTC	TRBJ2-7	.	14	.	TRBV18
CASSQEGGFADTQYF	TGTGCCAGCAGTCAAGAAGGGGGTTTCGCAGATACGCAGTATTTT	TRBJ2-3	few	15	.	TRBV7-9
CASRGGRTYNEQFF	TGTGCCAGCAGGGGCGGGAGAACCTACAATGAGCAGTTCTTC	TRBJ2-1	once	14	TRBD2	TRBV11-3
CASSLARVSQSYEQYF	TGTGCCAGCAGCTTAGCTCGGGTGTCGCAATCCTACGAGCAGTACTTC	TRBJ2-7	.	16	.	TRBV7-2
CASSIAGTGNTEAFF	TGTGCCAGTAGTATAGCCGGGACAGGTAATACTGAAGCTTTCTTT	TRBJ1-1	once	15	TRBD1	TRBV19
CASSQENRPNEKLFF	TGTGCCAGCAGCCAAGAAAACAGGCCTAATGAAAAACTGTTTTTT	TRBJ1-4	.	15	.	TRBV14
CASSVGDRANYGYTF	TGTGCCAGCAGCGTAGGGGACAGGGCTAACTATGGCTACACCTTC	TRBJ1-2	.	15	TRBD1	TRBV9
CASSRRTSGKDSAEFF	TGTGCCAGCAGCCGACGAACTAGCGGGAAAGACAGCGCGGAGTTCTTC	TRBJ2-1	.	16	TRBD2	TRBV5-4
CASSPPNRGRRNTQYF	TGTGCCAGTAGCCCTCCTAACAGGGGGCGGAGGAATACGCAGTATTTT	TRBJ2-3	.	16	TRBD1	TRBV19
CASSQDSGAGAAGNTIYF	TGCGCCAGCAGCCAAGATTCCGGTGCGGGGGCGGCTGGAAACACCATATATTTT	TRBJ1-3	few	18	.	TRBV4-3
CASSQPASGSPNEQFF	TGCGCCAGCAGCCAACCGGCTAGCGGGAGCCCCAATGAGCAGTTCTTC	TRBJ2-1	.	16	TRBD2	TRBV4-1
CASSAYTSGNTIYF	TGTGCCAGCAGCGCATACACCTCTGGAAACACCATATATTTT	TRBJ1-3	many	14	.	TRBV9
CASSVNRGLSSGNTIYF	TGTGCCAGCAGTGTAAACAGGGGGCTCTCCTCTGGAAACACCATATATTTT	TRBJ1-3	once	17	TRBD1	TRBV6-1
CASSQVLAPGPSGSTDTQYF	TGTGCCAGCAGCCAAGTTCTCGCCCCAGGGCCTAGCGGGAGCACAGATACGCAGTATTTT	TRBJ2-3	.	20	TRBD2	TRBV4-2
CSSSSRGTAYNEQFF	TGTTCCAGCAGCTCCCGGGGGACCGCCTACAATGAGCAGTTCTTC	TRBJ2-1	.	15	.	TRBV7-9
CASSLYRGVAGELFF	TGTGCCAGCAGCCTGTACAGGGGAGTGGCCGGGGAGCTGTTTTTT	TRBJ2-2	.	15	TRBD1	TRBV7-3
CASLPGGLPEAFF	TGTGCCAGTCTGCCAGGTGGACTCCCTGAAGCTTTCTTT	TRBJ1-1	.	13	.	TRBV28
CASSQDRVEETQYF	TGCGCCAGCAGCCAAGACAGGGTTGAAGAGACCCAGTACTTC	TRBJ2-5	.	14	.	TRBV4-1
CASSPVGLAGRETQYF	TGCGCCAGCAGCCCCGTCGGGCTAGCGGGACGAGAGACCCAGTACTTC	TRBJ2-5	once	16	TRBD2	TRBV4-1
CASSLRRIGGQTQYF	TGTGCCAGCAGCTTGAGGCGAATAGGGGGACAGACCCAGTACTTC	TRBJ2-5	.	15	.	TRBV5-6
CASRPTGAAGNTIYF	TGTGCCAGCAGACCGACAGGGGCGGCTGGAAACACCATATATTTT	TRBJ1-3	.	15	TRBD1	TRBV6-6
CASSLIQADGYTF	TGTGCCAGCAGCTTAATCCAGGCCGATGGCTACACCTTC	TRBJ1-2	.	13	.	TRBV11-2
CASSLTGSKNTGELFF	TGCGCCAGCAGCTTGACAGGGTCGAAGAACACCGGGGAGCTGTTTTTT	TRBJ2-2	.	16	.	TRBV5-1
CASSPRREVYEQYF	TGTGCCAGCTCGCCCCGCAGGGAAGTCTACGAGCAGTACTTC	TRBJ2-7	.	14	.	TRBV18
CASRPDRTLQETQYF	TGTGCCAGCAGACCGGACAGGACCTTGCAAGAGACCCAGTACTTC	TRBJ2-5	.	15	TRBD1	TRBV7-2
CATDTGNYRTDTQYF	TGCGCCACCGATACAGGGAATTATCGCACAGATACGCAGTATTTT	TRBJ2-3	few	15	.	TRBV10-2